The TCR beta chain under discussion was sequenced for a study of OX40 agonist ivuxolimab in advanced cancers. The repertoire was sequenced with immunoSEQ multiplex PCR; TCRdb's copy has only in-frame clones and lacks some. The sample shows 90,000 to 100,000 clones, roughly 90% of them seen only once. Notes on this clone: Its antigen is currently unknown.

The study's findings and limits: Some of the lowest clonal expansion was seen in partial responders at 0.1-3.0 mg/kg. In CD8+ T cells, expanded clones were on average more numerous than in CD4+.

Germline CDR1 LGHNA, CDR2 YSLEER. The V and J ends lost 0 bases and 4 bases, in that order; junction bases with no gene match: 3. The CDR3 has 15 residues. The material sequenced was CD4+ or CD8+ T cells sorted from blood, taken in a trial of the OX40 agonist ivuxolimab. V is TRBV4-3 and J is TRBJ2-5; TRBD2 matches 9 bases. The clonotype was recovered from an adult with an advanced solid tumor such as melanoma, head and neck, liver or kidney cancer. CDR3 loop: CASSQDSGRGETQYF. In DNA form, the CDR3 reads TGCGCCAGCAGCCAAGATAGCGGGAGAGGAGAGACCCAGTACTTC.